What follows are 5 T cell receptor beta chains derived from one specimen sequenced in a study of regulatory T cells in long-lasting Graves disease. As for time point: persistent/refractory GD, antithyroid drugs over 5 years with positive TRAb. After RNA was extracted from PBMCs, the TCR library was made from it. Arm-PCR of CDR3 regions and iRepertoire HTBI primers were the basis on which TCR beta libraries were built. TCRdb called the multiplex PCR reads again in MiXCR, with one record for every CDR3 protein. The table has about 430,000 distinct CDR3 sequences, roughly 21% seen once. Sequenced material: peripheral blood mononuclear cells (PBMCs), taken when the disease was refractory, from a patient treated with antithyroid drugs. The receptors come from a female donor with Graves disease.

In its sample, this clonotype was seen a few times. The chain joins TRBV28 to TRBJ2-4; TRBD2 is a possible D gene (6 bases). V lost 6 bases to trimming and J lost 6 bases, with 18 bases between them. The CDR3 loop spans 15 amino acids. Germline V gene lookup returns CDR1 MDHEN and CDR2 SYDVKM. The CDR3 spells CASREPGLKLNIQYF. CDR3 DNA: TGTGCCAGCAGGGAACCGGGACTCAAGTTAAACATTCAGTACTTC.

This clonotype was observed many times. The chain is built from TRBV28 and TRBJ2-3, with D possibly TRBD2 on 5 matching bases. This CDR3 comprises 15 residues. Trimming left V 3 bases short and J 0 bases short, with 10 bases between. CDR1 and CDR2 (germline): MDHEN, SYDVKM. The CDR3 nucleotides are TGTGCCAGCAGTTTCTCCAGGACTAGCACAGATACGCAGTATTTT. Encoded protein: CASSFSRTSTDTQYF. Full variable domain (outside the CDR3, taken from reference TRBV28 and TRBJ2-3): DVKVTQSSRYLVKRTGEKVFLECVQDMDHENMFWYRQDPGLGLRLIYFSYDVKMKEKGDIPEGYSVSREKKERFSLILESASTNQTSMYLCASSFSRTSTDTQYFGPGTRLTVL.

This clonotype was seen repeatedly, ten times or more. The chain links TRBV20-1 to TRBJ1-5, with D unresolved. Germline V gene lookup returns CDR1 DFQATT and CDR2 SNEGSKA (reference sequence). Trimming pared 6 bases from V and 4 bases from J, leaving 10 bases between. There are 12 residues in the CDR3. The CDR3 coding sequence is TGCAGTGCGAGTAGGGCGAATCAGCCCCAGCATTTT. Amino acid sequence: CSASRANQPQHF.

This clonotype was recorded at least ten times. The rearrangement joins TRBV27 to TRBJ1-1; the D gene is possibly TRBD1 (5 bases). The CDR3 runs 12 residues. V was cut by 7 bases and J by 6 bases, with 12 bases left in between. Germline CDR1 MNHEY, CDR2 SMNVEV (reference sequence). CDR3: CASMTGGAEAFF. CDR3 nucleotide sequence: TGTGCCAGCATGACGGGGGGTGCTGAAGCTTTCTTT.

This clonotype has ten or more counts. In DNA, the CDR3 is TGTGCCAGCAGCCCTTTGGAGGCCGATACTAACTATGGCTACACCTTC. It specifies CASSPLEADTNYGYTF. This rearrangement joins TRBV7-8 to TRBJ1-2; no firm D call. This CDR3 has 16 residues. From germline, CDR1 is SGHVS and CDR2 FQNEAQ. V was clipped by 5 bases and J by 0 bases, with 16 bases between them. Using reference TRBV7-8 and TRBJ1-2 for the parts outside the CDR3, the full variable domain is GAGVSQSPRYKVAKRGQDVALRCDPISGHVSLFWYQQALGQGPEFLTYFQNEAQLDKSGLPSDRFFAERPEGSVSTLKIQRTQQEDSAVYLCASSPLEADTNYGYTFGSGTRLTVV.